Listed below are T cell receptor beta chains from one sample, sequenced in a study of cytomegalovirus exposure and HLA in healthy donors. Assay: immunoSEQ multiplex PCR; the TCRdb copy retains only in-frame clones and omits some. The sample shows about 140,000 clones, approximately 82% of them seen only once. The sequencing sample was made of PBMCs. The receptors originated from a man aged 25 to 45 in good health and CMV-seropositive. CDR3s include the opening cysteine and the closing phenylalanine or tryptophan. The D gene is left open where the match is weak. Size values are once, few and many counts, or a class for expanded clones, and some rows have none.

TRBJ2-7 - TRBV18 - TGTGCCAGCTTCTCGGGGGACGGATCGGGGGAGCAGTACTTC CASFSGDGSGEQYF
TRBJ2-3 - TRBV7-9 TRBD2 TGTGCCAGCAGCTCCCGACTAGCGGCTAGCACAGATACGCAGTATTTT CASSSRLAASTDTQYF
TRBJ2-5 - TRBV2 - TGTGCCAGCAGGGGGCAAACGGTGGGGCCAGAGACCCAGTACTTC CASRGQTVGPETQYF
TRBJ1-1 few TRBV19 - TGTGCCAGTACCCCCTCCGGCAGGGCGAACACTGAAGCTTTCTTT CASTPSGRANTEAFF
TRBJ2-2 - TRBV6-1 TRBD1 TGTGCCAGCACGATTGGACAGGTGGGGTCCGGGGAGCTGTTTTTT CASTIGQVGSGELFF
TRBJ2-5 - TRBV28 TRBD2 TGTGCCAGCAGTACCACTACTAGCGGGAGGCGGCAAGAGACCCAGTACTTC CASSTTTSGRRQETQYF
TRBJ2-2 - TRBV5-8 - TGTGCCAGCAGTTGGGCAGCGGGTTACACCGGGGAGCTGTTTTTT CASSWAAGYTGELFF
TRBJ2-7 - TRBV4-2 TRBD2 TGTGCCAGCAGCCAAGTTGGCGGGAGGCCAACGCGGGAGAGTCCCGAGCAGTACTTC CASSQVGGRPTRESPEQYF
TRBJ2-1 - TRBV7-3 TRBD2 TGTGCCAGCAGCTACAGCGGGAGCTCCTACAATGAGCAGTTCTTC CASSYSGSSYNEQFF
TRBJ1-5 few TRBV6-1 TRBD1 TGTGCCACCCGGGACAGGGGTAATCAGCCCCAGCATTTT CATRDRGNQPQHF
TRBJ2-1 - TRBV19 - TGTGCCAGTAGTACTTACTCCTACAATGAGCAGTTCTTC CASSTYSYNEQFF
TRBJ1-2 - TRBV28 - TGTGCCAGCAGCTCTATGGGGGGGGATTGGAGGGGCTACACCTTC CASSSMGGDWRGYTF
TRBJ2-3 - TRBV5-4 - TGTGCCAGCAGCCCGGACTACCCGAATACGCAGTATTTT CASSPDYPNTQYF
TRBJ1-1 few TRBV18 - TGTGCCAGCTCACCTCTACTTGGTTGGACTGAAGCTTTCTTT CASSPLLGWTEAFF
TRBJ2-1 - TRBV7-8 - TGTGCCAGCAGCTTGGTGACTAGTTACGGTGAGCAGTTCTTC CASSLVTSYGEQFF
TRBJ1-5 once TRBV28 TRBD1 TGTGCCAGCATTACAGGGGAAGGTCAGCCCCAGCATTTT CASITGEGQPQHF
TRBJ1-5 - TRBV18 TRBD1 TGTGCCAGCTCCCCTAGGACAGGGAGGGATCAGCCCCAGCATTTT CASSPRTGRDQPQHF
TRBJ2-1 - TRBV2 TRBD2 TGTGCCAGCAGTGAAGAACGTTGGGGACTAGCGGGAGACAATGAGCAGTTCTTC CASSEERWGLAGDNEQFF
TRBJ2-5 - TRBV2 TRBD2 TGTGCCAGCAGTCTGACTAGCGGGGGAAAAGAGACCCAGTACTTC CASSLTSGGKETQYF
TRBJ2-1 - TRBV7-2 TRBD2 TGTGCCAGCAGCTCTAGCGGGCTTAGCTCCTACAATGAGCAGTTCTTC CASSSSGLSSYNEQFF
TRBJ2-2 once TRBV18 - TGTGCCAGCTCACCGGACAGGAACACCGGGGAGCTGTTTTTT CASSPDRNTGELFF
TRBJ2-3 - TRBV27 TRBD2 TGTGCCACCAAGCGGGGTAGCACAGATACGCAGTATTTT CATKRGSTDTQYF
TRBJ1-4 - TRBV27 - TGTGCCACCAGGGGCAGTCAAGGTGAAAAACTGTTTTTT CATRGSQGEKLFF
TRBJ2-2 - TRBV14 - TGTGCCAGCAGCCAAGCGGGTTGGGGCCCCGGGGAGCTGTTTTTT CASSQAGWGPGELFF
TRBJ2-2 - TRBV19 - TGTGCCAGTAGTATCCCCTACCAGGGGTCGTTCACCGGGGAGCTGTTTTTT CASSIPYQGSFTGELFF
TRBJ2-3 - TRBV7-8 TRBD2 TGTGCCAGCAGCTTCGGGACTAGCGGGGGTACGCAGTATTTT CASSFGTSGGTQYF
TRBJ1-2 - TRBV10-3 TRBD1 TGTGCCATCAGTGCCCTTGGACAGGGTCTATCCTATGGCTACACCTTC CAISALGQGLSYGYTF
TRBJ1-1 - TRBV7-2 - TGTGCCAGCAGCCGATCTATCACGAACACTGAAGCTTTCTTT CASSRSITNTEAFF
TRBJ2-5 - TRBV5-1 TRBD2 TGCGCCAGCAGCCCCGGACTAGCGGGGGGGCTAGGGGAGACCCAGTACTTC CASSPGLAGGLGETQYF
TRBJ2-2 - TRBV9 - TGTGCCAGCAGCGTAGGTCGTCCCGGGGAGCTGTTTTTT CASSVGRPGELFF
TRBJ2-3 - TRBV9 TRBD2 TGTGCCAGCAGCGTCGGGACTAGCGGAGCCCTCCTCACAGATACGCAGTATTTT CASSVGTSGALLTDTQYF
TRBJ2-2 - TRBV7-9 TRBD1 TGTGCCAGCAGCCGGAACACAGGGGTCACCAGGGAGCTGTTTTTT CASSRNTGVTRELFF
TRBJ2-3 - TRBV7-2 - TGTGCCAGCAGCTTAGACACGGGATCGGGGTATTTT CASSLDTGSGYF
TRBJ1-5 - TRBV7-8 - TGTGCCAGCAGCCCCAAAGGGGTGGGGGGTGATCAGCCCCAGCATTTT CASSPKGVGGDQPQHF
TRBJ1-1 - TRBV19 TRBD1 TGTGCCAGTAGTACCGGGACAGGGGGGATTCGGAACACTGAAGCTTTCTTT CASSTGTGGIRNTEAFF